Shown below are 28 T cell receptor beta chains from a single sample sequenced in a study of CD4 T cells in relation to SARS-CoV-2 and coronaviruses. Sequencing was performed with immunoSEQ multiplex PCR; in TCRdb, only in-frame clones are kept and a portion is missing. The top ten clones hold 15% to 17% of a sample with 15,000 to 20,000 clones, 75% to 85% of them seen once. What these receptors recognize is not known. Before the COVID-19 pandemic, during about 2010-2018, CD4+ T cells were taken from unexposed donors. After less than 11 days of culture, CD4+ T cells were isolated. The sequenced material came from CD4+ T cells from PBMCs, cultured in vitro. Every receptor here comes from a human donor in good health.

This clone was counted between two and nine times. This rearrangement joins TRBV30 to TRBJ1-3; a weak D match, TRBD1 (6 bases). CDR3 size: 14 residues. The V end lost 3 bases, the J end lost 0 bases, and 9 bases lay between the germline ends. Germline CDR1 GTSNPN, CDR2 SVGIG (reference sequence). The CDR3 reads CAWSKGGSGNTIYF. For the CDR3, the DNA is TGTGCCTGGAGCAAGGGGGGCTCTGGAAACACCATATATTTT.

The chain's CDR3 is CASSPRIDRNTEAFF. The CDR3 region has the DNA TGTGCCAGCAGCCCCCGAATAGACAGAAACACTGAAGCTTTCTTT. The chain carries TRBV7-9 and TRBJ1-1, with a tentative D call TRBD1 (5 bases). CDR1 SEHNR and CDR2 FQNEAQ come from the germline V gene (reference sequence). V was pared by 5 bases and J by 2 bases, with 15 bases between. CDR3 size: 15 residues.

The CDR3 DNA reads TGTGCCAGCAGCTCGGCGAAGGACAGTGTGGGTGGCTACACCTTC. Protein sequence: CASSSAKDSVGGYTF. J is TRBJ1-2 and V is TRBV5-4; D is perhaps TRBD1 (6 bases). The CDR3 sequence is 15 residues long. Germline CDR1 is SGHNT and CDR2 is YYREEE (reference sequence). V lost 3 bases and J 7 bases, leaving 19 bases between the germline ends. The full variable domain, in which reference TRBV5-4 and TRBJ1-2 provide the parts outside the CDR3, is ETGVTQSPTHLIKTRGQQVTLRCSSQSGHNTVSWYQQALGQGPQFIFQYYREEENGRGNFPPRFSGLQFPNYSSELNVNALELDDSALYLCASSSAKDSVGGYTFGSGTRLTVV.

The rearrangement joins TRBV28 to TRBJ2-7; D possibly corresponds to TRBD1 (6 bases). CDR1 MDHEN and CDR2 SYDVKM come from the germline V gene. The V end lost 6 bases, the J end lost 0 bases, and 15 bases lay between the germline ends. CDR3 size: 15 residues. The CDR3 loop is CASRSQGRSSYEQYF. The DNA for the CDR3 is TGTGCCAGCAGATCACAGGGTCGAAGCTCCTACGAGCAGTACTTC.

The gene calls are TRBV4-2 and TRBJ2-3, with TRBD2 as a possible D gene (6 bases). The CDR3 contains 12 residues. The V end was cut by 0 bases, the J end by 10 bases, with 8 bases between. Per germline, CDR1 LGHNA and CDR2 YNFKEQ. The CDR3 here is CASSQDSSAQYF. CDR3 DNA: TGTGCCAGCAGCCAAGATTCTAGCGCGCAGTATTTT.

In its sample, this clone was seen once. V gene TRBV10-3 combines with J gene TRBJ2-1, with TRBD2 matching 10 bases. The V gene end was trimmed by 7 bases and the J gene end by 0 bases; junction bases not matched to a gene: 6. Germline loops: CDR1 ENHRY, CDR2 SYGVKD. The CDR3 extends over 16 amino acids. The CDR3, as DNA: TGTGCCATCACTAGCGGGAGCCAGAGCTCCTACAATGAGCAGTTCTTC. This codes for CAITSGSQSSYNEQFF.

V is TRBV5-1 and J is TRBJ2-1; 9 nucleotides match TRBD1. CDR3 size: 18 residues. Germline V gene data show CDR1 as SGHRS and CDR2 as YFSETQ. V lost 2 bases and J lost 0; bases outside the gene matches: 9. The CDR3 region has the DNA TGCGCCAGCAGCTTACCGGGACAGGGATCGAGCTCCTACAATGAGCAGTTCTTC. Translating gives CASSLPGQGSSSYNEQFF.

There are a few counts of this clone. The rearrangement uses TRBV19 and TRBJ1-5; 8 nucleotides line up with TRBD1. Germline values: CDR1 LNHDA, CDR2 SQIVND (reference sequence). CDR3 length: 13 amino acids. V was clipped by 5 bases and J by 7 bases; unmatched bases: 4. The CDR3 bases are TGTGCCAGTAGTCCCCGGGACAGGCAGCCCCAGCATTTT. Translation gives CASSPRDRQPQHF.

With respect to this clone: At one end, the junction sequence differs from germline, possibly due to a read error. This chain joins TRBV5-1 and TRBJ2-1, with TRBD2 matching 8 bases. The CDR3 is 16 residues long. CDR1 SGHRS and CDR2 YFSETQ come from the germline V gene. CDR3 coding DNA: TGCGCCAGCAGATTGGAGGAGGTAGCGGGGCTCAATGAGCAGTTCTTC. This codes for CASRLEEVAGLNEQFF.

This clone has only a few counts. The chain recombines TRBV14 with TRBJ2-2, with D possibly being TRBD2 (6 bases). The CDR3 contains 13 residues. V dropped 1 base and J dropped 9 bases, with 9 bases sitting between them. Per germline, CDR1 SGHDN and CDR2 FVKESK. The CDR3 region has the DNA TGTGCCAGCAGCCAAGGGAGGGCCAGGGAGCTGTTTTTT. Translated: CASSQGRARELFF.

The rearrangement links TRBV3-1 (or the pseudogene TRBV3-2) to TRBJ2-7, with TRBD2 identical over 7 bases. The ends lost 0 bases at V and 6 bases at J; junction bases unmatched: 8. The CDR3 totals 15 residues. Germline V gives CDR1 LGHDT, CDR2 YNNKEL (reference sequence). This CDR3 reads CASSQDAAGAGEQYF. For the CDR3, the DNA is TGTGCCAGCAGCCAAGATGCGGCGGGAGCGGGCGAGCAGTACTTC.

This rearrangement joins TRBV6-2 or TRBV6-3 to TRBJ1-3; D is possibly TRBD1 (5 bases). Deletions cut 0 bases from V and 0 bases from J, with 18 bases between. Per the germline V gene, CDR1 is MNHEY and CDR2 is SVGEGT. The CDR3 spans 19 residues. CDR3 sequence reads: CASSYSRRGGGLSGNTIYF. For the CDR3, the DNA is TGTGCCAGCAGTTACTCCCGACGGGGGGGAGGTCTCTCTGGAAACACCATATATTTT.

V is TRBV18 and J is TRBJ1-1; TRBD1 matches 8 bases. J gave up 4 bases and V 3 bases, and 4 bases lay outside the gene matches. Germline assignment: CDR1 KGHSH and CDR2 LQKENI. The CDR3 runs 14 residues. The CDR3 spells CASSPAGQGTEAFF. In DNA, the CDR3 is TGTGCCAGCTCACCGGCTGGACAGGGCACTGAAGCTTTCTTT.

CDR3 bases: TGTGCCAGCAGCGTAACGGACAGGGCCTATGGCTACACCTTC. This encodes CASSVTDRAYGYTF. The chain uses TRBV9 and TRBJ1-2; 8 bases align to TRBD1. V was pared by 1 base and J by 4 bases, with 3 bases of the junction left unmatched. Looked up from germline, CDR1 is SGDLS and CDR2 is YYNGEE. CDR3 length: 14 amino acids.

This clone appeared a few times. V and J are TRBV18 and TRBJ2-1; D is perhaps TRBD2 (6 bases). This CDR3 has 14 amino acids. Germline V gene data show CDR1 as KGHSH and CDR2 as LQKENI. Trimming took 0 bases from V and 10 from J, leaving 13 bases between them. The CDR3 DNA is TGTGCCAGCTCACCACCGGTACTAGCTCGGGAGCAGTTCTTC. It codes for CASSPPVLAREQFF.

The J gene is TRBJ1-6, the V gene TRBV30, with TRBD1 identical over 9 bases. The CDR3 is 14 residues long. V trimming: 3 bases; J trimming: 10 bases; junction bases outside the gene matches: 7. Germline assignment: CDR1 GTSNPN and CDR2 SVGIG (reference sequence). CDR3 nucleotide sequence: TGTGCCTGGAGAGCCGACAGGGGGGAATCACCCCTCCACTTT. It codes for CAWRADRGESPLHF.

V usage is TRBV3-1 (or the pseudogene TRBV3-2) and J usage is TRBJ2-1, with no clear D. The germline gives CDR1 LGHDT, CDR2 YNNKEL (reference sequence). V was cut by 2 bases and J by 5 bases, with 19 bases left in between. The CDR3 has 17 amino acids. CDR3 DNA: TGTGCCAGCAGCCAATACGGGCGGACCCAGCAAAACAATGAGCAGTTCTTC. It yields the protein CASSQYGRTQQNNEQFF.

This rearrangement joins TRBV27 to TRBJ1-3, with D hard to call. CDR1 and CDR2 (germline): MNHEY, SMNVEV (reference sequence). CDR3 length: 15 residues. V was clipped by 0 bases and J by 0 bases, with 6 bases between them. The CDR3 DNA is TGTGCCAGCAGTTTATCGGCGGGCTCTGGAAACACCATATATTTT. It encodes CASSLSAGSGNTIYF.

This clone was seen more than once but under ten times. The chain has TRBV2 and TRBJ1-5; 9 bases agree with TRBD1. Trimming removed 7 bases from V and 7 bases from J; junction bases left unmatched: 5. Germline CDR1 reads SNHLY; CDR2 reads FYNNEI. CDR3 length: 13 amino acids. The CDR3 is CASKGQGGQPQHF. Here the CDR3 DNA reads TGTGCCAGCAAGGGACAGGGAGGCCAGCCCCAGCATTTT.

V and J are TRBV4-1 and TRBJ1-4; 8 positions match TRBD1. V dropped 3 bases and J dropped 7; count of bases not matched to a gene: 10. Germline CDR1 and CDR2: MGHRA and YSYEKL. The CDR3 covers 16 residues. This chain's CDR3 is CASSQSAPGGFEKLFF. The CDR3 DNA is TGCGCCAGCAGCCAGAGTGCCCCAGGGGGCTTTGAAAAACTGTTTTTT.

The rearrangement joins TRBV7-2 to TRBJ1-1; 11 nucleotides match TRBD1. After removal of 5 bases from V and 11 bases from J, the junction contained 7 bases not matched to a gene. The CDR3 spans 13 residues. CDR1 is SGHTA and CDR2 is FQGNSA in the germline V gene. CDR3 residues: CASSPGQGGMAFF. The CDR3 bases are TGTGCCAGCAGCCCGGGACAGGGGGGAATGGCTTTCTTT.

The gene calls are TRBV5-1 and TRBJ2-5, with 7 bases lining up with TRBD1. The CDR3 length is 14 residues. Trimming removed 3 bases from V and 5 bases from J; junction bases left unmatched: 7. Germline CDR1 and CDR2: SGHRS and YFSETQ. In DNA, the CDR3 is TGCGCCAGCAGCTCACAGGGGCGAGGGGAGACCCAGTACTTC. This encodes CASSSQGRGETQYF.

CDR3 coding DNA: TGTGCCAGCAGCCAAGAAATTAGCGGGAACTCTGGAAACACCATATATTTT. It codes for CASSQEISGNSGNTIYF. This chain joins TRBV3-1 (or the pseudogene TRBV3-2) and TRBJ1-3; no clear D gene. The CDR3 consists of 17 residues. Germline CDR1 and CDR2: LGHDT and YNNKEL (reference sequence). V shed 0 bases and J shed 0 bases, with 12 bases lying between them.

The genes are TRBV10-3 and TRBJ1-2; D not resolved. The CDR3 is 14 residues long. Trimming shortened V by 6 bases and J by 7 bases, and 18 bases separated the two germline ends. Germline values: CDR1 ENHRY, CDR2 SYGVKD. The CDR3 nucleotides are TGTGCCATCAGCGCGGATGGAACCGGCAGTGGCTACACCTTC. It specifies CAISADGTGSGYTF.

The CDR3 loop reads CASSDRGQSSGQPQHF. In DNA, the CDR3 is TGTGCCAGTAGTGATAGGGGACAGAGTAGCGGTCAGCCCCAGCATTTT. J is TRBJ1-5 and V is TRBV19, with 7 bases aligning to TRBD1. The J segment lost 6 bases and the V segment lost 5 bases, leaving 13 bases of the junction unmatched. Germline assignment: CDR1 LNHDA and CDR2 SQIVND (reference sequence). The CDR3 contains 16 residues.

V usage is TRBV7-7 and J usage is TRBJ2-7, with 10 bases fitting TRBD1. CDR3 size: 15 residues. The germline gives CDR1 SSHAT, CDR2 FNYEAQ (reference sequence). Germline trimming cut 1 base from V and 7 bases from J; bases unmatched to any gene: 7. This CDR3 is CASSLGGTGDEEQYF. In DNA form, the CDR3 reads TGTGCCAGCAGCTTAGGCGGGACAGGGGACGAGGAGCAGTACTTC.

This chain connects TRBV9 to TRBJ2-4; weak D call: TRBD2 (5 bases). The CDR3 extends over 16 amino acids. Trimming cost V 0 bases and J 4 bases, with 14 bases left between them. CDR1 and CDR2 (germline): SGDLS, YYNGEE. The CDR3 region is CASSVADSGKKNIQYF. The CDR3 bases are TGTGCCAGCAGCGTAGCCGACTCCGGGAAGAAAAACATTCAGTACTTC.

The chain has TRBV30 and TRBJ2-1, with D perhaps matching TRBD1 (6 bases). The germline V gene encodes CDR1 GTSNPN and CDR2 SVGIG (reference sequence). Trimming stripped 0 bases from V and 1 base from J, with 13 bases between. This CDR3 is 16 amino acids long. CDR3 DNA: TGTGCCTGGAGTGTACGGGCCAGGGGATCCTACAATGAGCAGTTCTTC. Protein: CAWSVRARGSYNEQFF.